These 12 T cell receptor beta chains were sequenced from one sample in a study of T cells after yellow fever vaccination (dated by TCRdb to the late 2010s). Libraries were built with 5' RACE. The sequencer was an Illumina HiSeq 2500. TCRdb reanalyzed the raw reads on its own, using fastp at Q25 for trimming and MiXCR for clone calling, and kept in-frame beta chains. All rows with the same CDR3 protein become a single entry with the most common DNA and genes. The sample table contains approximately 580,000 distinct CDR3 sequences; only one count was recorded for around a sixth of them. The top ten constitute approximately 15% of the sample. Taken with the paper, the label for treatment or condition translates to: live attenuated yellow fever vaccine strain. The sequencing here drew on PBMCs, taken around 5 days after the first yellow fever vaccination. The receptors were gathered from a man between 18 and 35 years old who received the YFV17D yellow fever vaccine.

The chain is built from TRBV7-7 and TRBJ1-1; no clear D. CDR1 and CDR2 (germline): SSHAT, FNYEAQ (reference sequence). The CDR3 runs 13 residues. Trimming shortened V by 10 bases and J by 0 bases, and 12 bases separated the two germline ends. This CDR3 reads CATTDGLNTEAFF. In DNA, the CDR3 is TGTGCCACCACAGACGGACTGAACACTGAAGCTTTCTTT.

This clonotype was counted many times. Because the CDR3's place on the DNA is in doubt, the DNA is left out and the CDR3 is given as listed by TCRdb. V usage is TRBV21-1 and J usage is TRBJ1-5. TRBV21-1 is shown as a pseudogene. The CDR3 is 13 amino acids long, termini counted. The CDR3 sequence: CASWADGNQPQHF.

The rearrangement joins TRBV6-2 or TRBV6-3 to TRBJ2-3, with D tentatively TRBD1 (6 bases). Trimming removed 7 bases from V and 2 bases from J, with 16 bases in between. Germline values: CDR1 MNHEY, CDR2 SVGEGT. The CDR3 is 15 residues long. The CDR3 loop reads CASTRQAWDTDTQYF. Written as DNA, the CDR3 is TGTGCCAGCACCCGACAGGCATGGGACACAGATACGCAGTATTTT.

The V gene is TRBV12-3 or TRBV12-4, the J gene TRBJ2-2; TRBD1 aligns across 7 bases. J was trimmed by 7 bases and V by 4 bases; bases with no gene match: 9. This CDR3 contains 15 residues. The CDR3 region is CASSSTGTVGGELFF. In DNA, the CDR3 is TGTGCCAGCAGTTCCACCGGGACAGTCGGCGGGGAGCTGTTTTTT.

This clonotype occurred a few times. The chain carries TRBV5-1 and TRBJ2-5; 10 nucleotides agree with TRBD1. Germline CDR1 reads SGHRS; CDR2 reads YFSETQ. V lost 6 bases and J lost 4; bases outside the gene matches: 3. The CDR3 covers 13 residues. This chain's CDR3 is CASTRDRGETQYF. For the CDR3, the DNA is TGCGCCAGCACCCGGGACAGGGGAGAGACCCAGTACTTC.

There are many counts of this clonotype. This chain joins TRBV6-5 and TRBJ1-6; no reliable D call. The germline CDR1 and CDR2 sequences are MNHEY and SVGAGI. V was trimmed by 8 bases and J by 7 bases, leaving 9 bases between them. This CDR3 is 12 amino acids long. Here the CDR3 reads CASRELNSPLHF. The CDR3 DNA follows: TGTGCCAGCCGGGAACTAAATTCACCCCTCCACTTT.

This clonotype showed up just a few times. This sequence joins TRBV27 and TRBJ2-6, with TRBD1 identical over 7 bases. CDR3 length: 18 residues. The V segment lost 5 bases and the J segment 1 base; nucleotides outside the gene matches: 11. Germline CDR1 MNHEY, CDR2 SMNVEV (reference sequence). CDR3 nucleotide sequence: TGTGCCAGCAGTCCCACAGGGGTTTGGTCTTCTGGGGCCAACGTCCTGACTTTC. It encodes CASSPTGVWSSGANVLTF.

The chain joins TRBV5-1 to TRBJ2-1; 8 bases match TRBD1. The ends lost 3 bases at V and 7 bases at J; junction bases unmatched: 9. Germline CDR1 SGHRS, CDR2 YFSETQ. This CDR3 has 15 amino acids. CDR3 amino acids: CASSSSGGLGNEQFF. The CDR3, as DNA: TGCGCCAGCAGCTCCTCAGGGGGCTTAGGGAATGAGCAGTTCTTC.

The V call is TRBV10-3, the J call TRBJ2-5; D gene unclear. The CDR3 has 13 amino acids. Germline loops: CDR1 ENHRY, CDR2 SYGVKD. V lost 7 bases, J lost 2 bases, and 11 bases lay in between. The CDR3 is CAIMGNGQETQYF. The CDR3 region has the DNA TGTGCCATCATGGGGAATGGACAAGAGACCCAGTACTTC.

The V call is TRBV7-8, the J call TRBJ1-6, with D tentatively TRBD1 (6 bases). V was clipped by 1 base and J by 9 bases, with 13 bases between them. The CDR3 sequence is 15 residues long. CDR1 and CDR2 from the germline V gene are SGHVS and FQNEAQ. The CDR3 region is CASSLGRGTSSPLHF. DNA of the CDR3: TGTGCCAGCAGCTTAGGCAGGGGAACGAGTTCACCCCTCCACTTT. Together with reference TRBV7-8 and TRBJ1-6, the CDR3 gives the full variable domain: GAGVSQSPRYKVAKRGQDVALRCDPISGHVSLFWYQQALGQGPEFLTYFQNEAQLDKSGLPSDRFFAERPEGSVSTLKIQRTQQEDSAVYLCASSLGRGTSSPLHFGNGTRLTVT.

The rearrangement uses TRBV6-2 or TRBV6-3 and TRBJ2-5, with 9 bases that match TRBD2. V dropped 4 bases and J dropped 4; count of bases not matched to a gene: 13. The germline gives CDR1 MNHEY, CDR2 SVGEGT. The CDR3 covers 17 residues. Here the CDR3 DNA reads TGTGCCAGCAGTTTCAACTTTGGCGGGGGGGCCCCAGAGACCCAGTACTTC. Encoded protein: CASSFNFGGGAPETQYF.

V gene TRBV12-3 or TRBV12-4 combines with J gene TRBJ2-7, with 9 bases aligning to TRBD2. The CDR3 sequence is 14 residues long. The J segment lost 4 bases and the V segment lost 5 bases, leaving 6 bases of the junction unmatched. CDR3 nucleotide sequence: TGTGCCAGCAGTCCCCCGGGACTAGCATACGAGCAGTACTTC. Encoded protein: CASSPPGLAYEQYF.